This T cell receptor (beta chain) was captured in a study of shared clonotypes between healthy human individuals. Produced via immunoSEQ multiplex PCR; TCRdb's table is partial and in-frame only. This sample yields roughly 720,000 clones, of which about 90% are seen a single time; around a third belongs to the top ten. A note on this clone: The antigen is undetermined.

Study-wide points: A small donor pool kept down the genetic and exposure-history diversity that was represented.

Sequenced input: memory CD8+ T cells from PBMCs. This sample's subset: CD45RO+ cells pooled with CCR7-negative TemRA cells. This clonotype was sampled from a man younger than 35 in good health. Some clones in this sample may be carry-over from other donors' samples.

The CDR3 is CASSRAWETQYF. In nucleotides, the CDR3 is TGCGCCAGCAGCAGGGCGTGGGAGACCCAGTACTTC. The chain employs TRBV5-1 and TRBJ2-5; D is unresolved. V lost 4 bases, J lost 5 bases, and 9 bases lay in between. This CDR3 has 12 amino acids. CDR1 and CDR2 from the germline V gene are SGHRS and YFSETQ.